This is a list of T cell receptor beta chains from one sample in a study of T cells expressing NK-cell markers. Each CDR3 protein gets one entry in TCRdb, which reprocessed the 5' RACE reads and gives no DNA. The table lists about 450,000 distinct CDR3 sequences. Sequencing input: blood T cells: a sorted CD56 or NKG2C T cell subset, CD4+ or CD8+ T cells, or bulk PBMC T cells (not recorded which). The receptor set was obtained from a woman aged 18-69 years in good health. CDR3s include the opening cysteine and the closing phenylalanine or tryptophan. Each record gives: V gene, J gene, CDR3 protein.

v_gene: TRBV3-1; j_gene: TRBJ1-5; CDR3aa: CASSHQGNQPQHF
v_gene: TRBV6-1; j_gene: TRBJ2-2; CDR3aa: CASSLLVTGELFF
v_gene: TRBV27; j_gene: TRBJ2-2; CDR3aa: CASSITLTGTDGELFF
v_gene: TRBV10-3; j_gene: TRBJ2-7; CDR3aa: CAITGKREDAQYF
v_gene: TRBV5-1; j_gene: TRBJ2-1; CDR3aa: CASSIQSSYNEQFF
v_gene: TRBV9; j_gene: TRBJ2-3; CDR3aa: CASNVGGLADTQYF
v_gene: TRBV18; j_gene: TRBJ2-1; CDR3aa: CASSQSRGYNEQFF
v_gene: TRBV5-1; j_gene: TRBJ2-2; CDR3aa: CASSSRQGRDGELFF
v_gene: TRBV4-3; j_gene: TRBJ1-3; CDR3aa: CASSQGAGRGDTIYF
v_gene: TRBV18; j_gene: TRBJ2-4; CDR3aa: CASSPTDGGGLRNIQYF
v_gene: TRBV20-1; j_gene: TRBJ1-2; CDR3aa: CSARDDKVGQPPTF
v_gene: TRBV6-1; j_gene: TRBJ1-5; CDR3aa: CASMRLGNQPQHF
v_gene: TRBV20-1; j_gene: TRBJ1-3; CDR3aa: CSARSQGPSGNTIYF
v_gene: TRBV20-1; j_gene: TRBJ1-4; CDR3aa: CSATGSARWEKLFF
v_gene: TRBV5-1; j_gene: TRBJ1-1; CDR3aa: CASSLDRGLSEAFF
v_gene: TRBV14; j_gene: TRBJ1-1; CDR3aa: CASSPVVSDTEAFF
v_gene: TRBV20-1; j_gene: TRBJ2-3; CDR3aa: CSARDRGLGTDTQYF
v_gene: TRBV9; j_gene: TRBJ1-2; CDR3aa: CASSVGGRSLGYGYTF
v_gene: TRBV5-4; j_gene: TRBJ1-3; CDR3aa: CASSPQGAPGNTIYF